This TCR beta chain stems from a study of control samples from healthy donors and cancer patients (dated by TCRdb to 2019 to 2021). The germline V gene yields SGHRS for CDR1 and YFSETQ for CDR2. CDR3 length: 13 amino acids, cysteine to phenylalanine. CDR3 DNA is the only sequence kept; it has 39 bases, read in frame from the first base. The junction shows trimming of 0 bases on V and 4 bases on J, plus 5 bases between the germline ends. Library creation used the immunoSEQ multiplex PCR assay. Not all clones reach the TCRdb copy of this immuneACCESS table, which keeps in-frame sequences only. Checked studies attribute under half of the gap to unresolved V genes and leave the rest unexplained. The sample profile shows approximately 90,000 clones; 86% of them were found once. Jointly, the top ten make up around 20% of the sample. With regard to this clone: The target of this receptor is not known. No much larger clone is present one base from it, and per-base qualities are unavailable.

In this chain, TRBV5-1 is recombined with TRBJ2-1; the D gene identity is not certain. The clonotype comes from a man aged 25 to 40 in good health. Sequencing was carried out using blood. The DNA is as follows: TGCGCCAGCAGCTTGGAGCTTTACAATGAGCAGTTCTTC. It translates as CASSLELYNEQFF.